Sequencing of this T cell receptor (beta chain) was carried out in a study of control samples from healthy donors and cancer patients. The CDR3 contains 15 residues. V was pared by 1 base and J by 11 bases, with 7 bases of the junction left unmatched. Germline V CDR1 and CDR2: MGHRA, YSYEKL. Profiling relied on immunoSEQ multiplex PCR, and the TCRdb table lists in-frame clones only, not all of them. The sample holds approximately 89,000 clones; approximately 86% are singletons and the top ten take over 20%. This sequence originates from a man aged 30 to 45 in good health. The chain couples TRBV4-1 to TRBJ2-3; TRBD2 aligns across 12 bases. The source material was blood. The chain's CDR3 is CASSQVPLAGGVQYF. The DNA of the CDR3 is TGCGCCAGCAGCCAAGTCCCACTAGCGGGGGGAGTGCAGTATTTT.